The T cell receptor (beta chain) described here comes from a study of identical twins. Study-wide results and limits: Fewer insertions characterized abundant cord blood beta clonotypes, whereas memory repertoires showed none.

There are many counts of this clonotype. What it binds is unknown. From germline, CDR1 is SGHTA and CDR2 FQGNSA. The CDR3 consists of 14 residues. V lost 6 bases to trimming and J lost 2 bases, with 12 bases between them. One entry per CDR3 protein, called by TCRdb with MiXCR from the 5' RACE reads. This table has about 700,000 distinct CDR3 sequences, approximately 6.1% appearing once. The V and J genes are TRBV7-2 and TRBJ2-3; tentative D call: TRBD1 (6 bases). This clonotype was obtained from a man between 18 and 35 years old in good health. Sequenced sample: naive T cells sorted from blood. The CDR3 sequence: CASRNRDITDTQYF. The CDR3 DNA follows: TGTGCCAGCAGAAACCGGGACATCACAGATACGCAGTATTTT.